The clone carrying this T cell receptor (beta chain) was detected only a few times. The antigen remains unidentified. This sample was included in a study of a mutant IDH1 vaccine in newly diagnosed glioma. Across the whole study: Administration of eight vaccinations to patients took place in weeks 1, 3, 5, 7, 11, 15, 19, 23. Radiotherapy alone preceded vaccination by 4-6 weeks; alternatively, vaccination started with temozolomide cycles.

As for time point: week 5, during vaccination. Topical imiquimod was applied with each vaccine dose, which held 300 ug of mutant IDH1 20-mer peptide. Donor diagnoses consisted of new WHO grade 3 or 4 IDH1-mutant, ATRX-lost astrocytomas. Clones were read by immunoSEQ multiplex PCR, and TCRdb kept only the in-frame ones, dropping some. The data hold some 38,000 clones, with approximately 80% observed a single time. V dropped 8 bases and J dropped 1 base, with 8 bases sitting between them. The CDR3 contains 12 residues. Germline V gene lookup returns CDR1 MNHEY and CDR2 SVGAGI. The sequenced sample was PBMCs, obtained from a glioma patient whose treatment included an IDH1 peptide vaccine. The chain recombines TRBV6-5 with TRBJ1-1; D ambiguous. The clonotype comes from a man aged 35-49 years with glioma. The CDR3 protein is CASGTGNTEAFF. CDR3 nucleotide sequence: TGTGCCAGCGGCACGGGGAACACTGAAGCTTTCTTT.